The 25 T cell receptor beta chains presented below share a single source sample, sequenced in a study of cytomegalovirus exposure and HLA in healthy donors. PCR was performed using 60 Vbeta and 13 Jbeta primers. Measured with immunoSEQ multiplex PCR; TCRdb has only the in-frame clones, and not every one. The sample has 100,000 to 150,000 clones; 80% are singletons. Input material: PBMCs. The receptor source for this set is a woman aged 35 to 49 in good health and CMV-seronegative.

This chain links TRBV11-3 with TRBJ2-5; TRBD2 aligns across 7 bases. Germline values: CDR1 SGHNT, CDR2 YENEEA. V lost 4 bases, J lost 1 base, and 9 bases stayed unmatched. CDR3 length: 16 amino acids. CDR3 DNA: TGTGCCAGCAGCTCTGGAGGGAGGGAGAGCCAAGAGACCCAGTACTTC. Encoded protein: CASSSGGRESQETQYF.

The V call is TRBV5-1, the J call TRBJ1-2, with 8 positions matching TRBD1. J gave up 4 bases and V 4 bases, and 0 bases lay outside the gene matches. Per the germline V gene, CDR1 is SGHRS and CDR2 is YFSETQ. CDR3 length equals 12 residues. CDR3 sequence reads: CASSTGGYGYTF. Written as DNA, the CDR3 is TGCGCCAGCAGCACAGGGGGCTATGGCTACACCTTC.

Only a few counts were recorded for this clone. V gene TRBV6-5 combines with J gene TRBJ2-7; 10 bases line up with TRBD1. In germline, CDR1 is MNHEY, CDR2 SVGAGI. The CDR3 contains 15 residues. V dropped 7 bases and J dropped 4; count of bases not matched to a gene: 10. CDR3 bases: TGTGCCAGCACTCACGCGACAGGGGGCTTTTACGAGCAGTACTTC. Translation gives CASTHATGGFYEQYF.

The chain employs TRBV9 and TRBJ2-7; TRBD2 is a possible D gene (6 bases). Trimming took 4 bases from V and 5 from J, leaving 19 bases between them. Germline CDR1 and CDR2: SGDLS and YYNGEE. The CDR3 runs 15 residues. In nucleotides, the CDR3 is TGTGCCAGCAGCTCCCGCGGGGACCCGGGTGACGAGCAGTACTTC. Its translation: CASSSRGDPGDEQYF.

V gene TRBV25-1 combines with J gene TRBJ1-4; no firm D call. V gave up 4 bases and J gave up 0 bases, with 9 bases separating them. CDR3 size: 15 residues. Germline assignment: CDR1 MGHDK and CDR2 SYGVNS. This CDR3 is CASSATKATNEKLFF. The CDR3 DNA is TGTGCCAGCAGTGCCACAAAAGCAACTAATGAAAAACTGTTTTTT.

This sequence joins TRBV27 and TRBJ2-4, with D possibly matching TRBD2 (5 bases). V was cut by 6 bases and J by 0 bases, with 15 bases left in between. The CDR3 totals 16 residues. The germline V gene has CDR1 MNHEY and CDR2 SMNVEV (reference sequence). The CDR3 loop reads CASSRPAEGAKNIQYF. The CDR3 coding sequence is TGTGCCAGCAGCCGACCGGCAGAGGGAGCCAAAAACATTCAGTACTTC.

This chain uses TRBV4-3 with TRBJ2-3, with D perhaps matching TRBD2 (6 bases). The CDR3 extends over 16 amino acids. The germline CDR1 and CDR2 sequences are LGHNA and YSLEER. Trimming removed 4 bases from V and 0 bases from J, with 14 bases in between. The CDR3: CASSRQPGLSTDTQYF. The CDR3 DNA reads TGCGCCAGCAGCCGACAACCGGGACTCAGCACAGATACGCAGTATTTT.

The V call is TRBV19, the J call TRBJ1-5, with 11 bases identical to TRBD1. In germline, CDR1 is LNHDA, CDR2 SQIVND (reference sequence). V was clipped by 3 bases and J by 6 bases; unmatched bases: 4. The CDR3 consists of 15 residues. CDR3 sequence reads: CASSMTDRGLQPQHF. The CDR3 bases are TGTGCCAGTAGTATGACGGACAGGGGGCTTCAGCCCCAGCATTTT. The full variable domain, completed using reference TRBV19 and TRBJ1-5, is DGGITQSPKYLFRKEGQNVTLSCEQNLNHDAMYWYRQDPGQGLRLIYYSQIVNDFQKGDIAEGYSVSREKKESFPLTVTSAQKNPTAFYLCASSMTDRGLQPQHFGDGTRLSIL.

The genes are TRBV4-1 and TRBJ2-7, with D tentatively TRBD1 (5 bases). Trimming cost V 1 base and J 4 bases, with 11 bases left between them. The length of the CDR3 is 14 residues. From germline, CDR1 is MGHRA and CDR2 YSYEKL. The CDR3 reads CASSQVERQYEQYF. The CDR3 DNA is TGCGCCAGCAGCCAAGTCGAAAGACAGTACGAGCAGTACTTC.

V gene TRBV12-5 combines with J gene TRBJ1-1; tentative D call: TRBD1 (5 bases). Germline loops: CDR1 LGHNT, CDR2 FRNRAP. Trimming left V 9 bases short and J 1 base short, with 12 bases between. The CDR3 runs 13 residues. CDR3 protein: CASSRGGNTEAFF. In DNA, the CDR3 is TGTGCTAGCTCGCGGGGCGGGAACACTGAAGCTTTCTTT.

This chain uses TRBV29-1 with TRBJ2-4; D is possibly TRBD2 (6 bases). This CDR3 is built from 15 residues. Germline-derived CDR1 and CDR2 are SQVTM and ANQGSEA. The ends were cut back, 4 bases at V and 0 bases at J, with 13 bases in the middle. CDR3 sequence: CSVAGDLGAKNIQYF. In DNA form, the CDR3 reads TGCAGCGTTGCGGGAGACCTAGGAGCCAAAAACATTCAGTACTTC. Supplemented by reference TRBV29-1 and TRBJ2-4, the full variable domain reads SAVISQKPSRDICQRGTSLTIQCQVDSQVTMMFWYRQQPGQSLTLIATANQGSEATYESGFVIDKFPISRPNLTFSTLTVSNMSPEDSSIYLCSVAGDLGAKNIQYFGAGTRLSVL.

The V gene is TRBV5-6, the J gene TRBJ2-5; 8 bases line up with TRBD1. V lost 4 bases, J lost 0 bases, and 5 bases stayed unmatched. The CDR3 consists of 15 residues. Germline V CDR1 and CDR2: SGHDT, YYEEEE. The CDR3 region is CASSPRQGYQETQYF. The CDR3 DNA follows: TGTGCCAGCAGCCCTAGACAGGGGTACCAAGAGACCCAGTACTTC. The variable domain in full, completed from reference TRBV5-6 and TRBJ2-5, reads DAGVTQSPTHLIKTRGQQVTLRCSPKSGHDTVSWYQQALGQGPQFIFQYYEEEERQRGNFPDRFSGHQFPNYSSELNVNALLLGDSALYLCASSPRQGYQETQYFGPGTRLLVL.

The DNA of the CDR3 is TGTGCCAGCAGGGGACTAGCGGGGGGTACGCAGTATTTT. Protein: CASRGLAGGTQYF. The chain has TRBV2 and TRBJ2-3; TRBD2 aligns across 15 bases. V gave up 6 bases and J gave up 8 bases; unmatched junction bases: 0. Germline CDR1 and CDR2: SNHLY and FYNNEI. The length of the CDR3 is 13 residues. The full variable domain, its missing parts supplied by reference TRBV2 and TRBJ2-3, is EPEVTQTPSHQVTQMGQEVILRCVPISNHLYFYWYRQILGQKVEFLVSFYNNEISEKSEIFDDQFSVERPDGSNFTLKIRSTKLEDSAMYFCASRGLAGGTQYFGPGTRLTVL.

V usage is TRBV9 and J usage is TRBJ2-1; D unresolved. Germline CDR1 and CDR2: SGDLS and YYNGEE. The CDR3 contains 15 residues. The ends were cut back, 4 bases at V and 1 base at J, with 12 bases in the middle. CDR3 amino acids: CASSPSLASYNEQFF. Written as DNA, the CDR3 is TGTGCCAGCAGCCCCAGTCTCGCATCCTACAATGAGCAGTTCTTC.

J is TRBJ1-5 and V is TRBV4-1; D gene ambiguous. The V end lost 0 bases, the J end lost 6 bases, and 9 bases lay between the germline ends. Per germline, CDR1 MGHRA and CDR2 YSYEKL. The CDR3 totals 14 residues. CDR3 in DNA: TGCGCCAGCAGCCAAGACTGGGCAAGTCAGCCCCAGCATTTT. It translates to CASSQDWASQPQHF.

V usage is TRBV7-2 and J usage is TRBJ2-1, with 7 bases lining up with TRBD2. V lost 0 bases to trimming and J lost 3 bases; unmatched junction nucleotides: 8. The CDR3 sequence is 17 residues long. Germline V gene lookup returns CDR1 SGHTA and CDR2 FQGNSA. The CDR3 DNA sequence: TGTGCCAGCAGCTTAGCGCGGGGGATAGCCGACTACAATGAGCAGTTCTTC. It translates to CASSLARGIADYNEQFF. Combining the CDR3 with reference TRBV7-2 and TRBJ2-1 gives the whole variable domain GAGVSQSPSNKVTEKGKDVELRCDPISGHTALYWYRQSLGQGLEFLIYFQGNSAPDKSGLPSDRFSAERTGGSVSTLTIQRTQQEDSAVYLCASSLARGIADYNEQFFGPGTRLTVL.

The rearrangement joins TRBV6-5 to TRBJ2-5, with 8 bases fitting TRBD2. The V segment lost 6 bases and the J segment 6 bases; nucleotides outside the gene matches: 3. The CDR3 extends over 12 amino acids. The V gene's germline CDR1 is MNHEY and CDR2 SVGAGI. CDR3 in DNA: TGTGCCAGCAGCCGGGAGGGGCAGACCCAGTACTTC. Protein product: CASSREGQTQYF.

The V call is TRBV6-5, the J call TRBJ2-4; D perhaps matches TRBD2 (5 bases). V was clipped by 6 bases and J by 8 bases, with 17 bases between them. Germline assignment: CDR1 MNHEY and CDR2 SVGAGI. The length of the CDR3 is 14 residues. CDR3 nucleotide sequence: TGTGCCAGCAGCTCTTCCTTTACGGGATACATTCAGTACTTC. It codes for CASSSSFTGYIQYF.

The CDR3 bases are TGCAGCGTTCAGCGAGCTTATGGCTACACCTTC. Its protein is CSVQRAYGYTF. The J gene is TRBJ1-2, the V gene TRBV29-1; D unresolved. Germline V CDR1 and CDR2: SQVTM, ANQGSEA. V was pared by 5 bases and J by 5 bases, with 9 bases between. There are 11 residues in the CDR3.

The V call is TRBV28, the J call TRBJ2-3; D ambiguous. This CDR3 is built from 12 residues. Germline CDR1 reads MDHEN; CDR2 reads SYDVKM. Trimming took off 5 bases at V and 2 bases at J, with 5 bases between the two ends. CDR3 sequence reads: CASSPITDTQYF. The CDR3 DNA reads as TGTGCCAGCAGTCCTATCACAGATACGCAGTATTTT.

The CDR3 sequence is CASRGTVTYEQYF. The CDR3, as DNA: TGTGCCAGCAGAGGGACAGTTACCTACGAGCAGTACTTC. The chain has TRBV2 and TRBJ2-7, with 7 bases lining up with TRBD1. V lost 6 bases, J lost 2 bases, and 4 bases stayed unmatched. This CDR3 has 13 amino acids. Germline-derived CDR1 and CDR2 are SNHLY and FYNNEI.

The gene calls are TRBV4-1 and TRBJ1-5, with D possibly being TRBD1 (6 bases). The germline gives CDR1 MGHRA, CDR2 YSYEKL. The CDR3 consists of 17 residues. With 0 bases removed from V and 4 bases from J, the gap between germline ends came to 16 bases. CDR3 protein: CASSQEGGPRLNQPQHF. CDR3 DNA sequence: TGCGCCAGCAGCCAAGAGGGGGGGCCGAGGCTTAATCAGCCCCAGCATTTT.

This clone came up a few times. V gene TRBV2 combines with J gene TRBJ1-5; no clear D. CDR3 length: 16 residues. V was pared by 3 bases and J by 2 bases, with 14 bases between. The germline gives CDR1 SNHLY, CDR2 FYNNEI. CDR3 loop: CASSEEGLRGNQPQHF. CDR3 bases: TGTGCCAGCAGTGAGGAGGGATTGAGAGGCAATCAGCCCCAGCATTTT.

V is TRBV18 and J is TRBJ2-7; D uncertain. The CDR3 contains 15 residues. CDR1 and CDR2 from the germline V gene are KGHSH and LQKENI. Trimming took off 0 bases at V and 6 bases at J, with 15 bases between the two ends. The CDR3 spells CASSPPSWSVGEQYF. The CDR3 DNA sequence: TGTGCCAGCTCACCACCTTCATGGAGCGTGGGCGAGCAGTACTTC. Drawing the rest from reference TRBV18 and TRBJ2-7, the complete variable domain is NAGVMQNPRHLVRRRGQEARLRCSPMKGHSHVYWYRQLPEEGLKFMVYLQKENIIDESGMPKERFSAEFPKEGPSILRIQQVVRGDSAAYFCASSPPSWSVGEQYFGPGTRLTVT.

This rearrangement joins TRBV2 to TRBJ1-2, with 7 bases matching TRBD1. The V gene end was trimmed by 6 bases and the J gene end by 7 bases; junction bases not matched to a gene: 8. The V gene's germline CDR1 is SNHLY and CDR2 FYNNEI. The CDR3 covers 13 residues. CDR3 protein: CASSATTGSGYTF. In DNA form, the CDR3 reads TGTGCCAGCAGCGCTACGACAGGGTCTGGCTACACCTTC.